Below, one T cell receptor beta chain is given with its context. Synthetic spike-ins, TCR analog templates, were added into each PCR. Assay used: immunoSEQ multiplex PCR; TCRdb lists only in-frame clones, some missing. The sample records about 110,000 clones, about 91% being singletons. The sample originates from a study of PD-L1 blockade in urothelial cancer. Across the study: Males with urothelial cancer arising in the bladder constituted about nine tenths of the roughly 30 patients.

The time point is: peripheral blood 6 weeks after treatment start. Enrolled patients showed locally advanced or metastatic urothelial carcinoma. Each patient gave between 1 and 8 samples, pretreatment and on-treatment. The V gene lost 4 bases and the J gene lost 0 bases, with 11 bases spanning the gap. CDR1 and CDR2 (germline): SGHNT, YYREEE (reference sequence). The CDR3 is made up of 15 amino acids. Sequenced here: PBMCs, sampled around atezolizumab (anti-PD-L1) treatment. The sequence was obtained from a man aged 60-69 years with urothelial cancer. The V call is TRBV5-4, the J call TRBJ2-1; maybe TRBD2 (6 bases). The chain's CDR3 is CASSPSESSYNEQFF. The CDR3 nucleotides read TGTGCCAGCAGCCCTAGCGAGAGCTCCTACAATGAGCAGTTCTTC.